This T cell receptor beta chain was sequenced for a study of T cells in Graves' hyperthyroidism and ophthalmopathy. Study observations and caveats: Ophthalmopathy was distinguished from stable hyperthyroidism by 13 V-J signatures.

V was clipped by 2 bases and J by 2 bases; unmatched bases: 10. This CDR3 is built from 18 residues. Germline lookup yields CDR1 SGDLS and CDR2 YYNGEE. In the case of this clonotype: Its antigen remains unknown.

Amplification of TCR beta CDR3 regions was performed using RNA transcripts as template. Carried out on the TCR CDR3, a first-round RT-PCR used the HTBI primer set. MiXCR, applied by TCRdb to the multiplex PCR reads, yields one record per CDR3 protein. The sample carries under 400,000 distinct CDR3 sequences, roughly 14% recorded once. Hyperthyroidism, newly diagnosed and lasting under 2 months, affected patients aged 18 to 65. Researchers barred patients who had uncontrolled infection, other autoimmune disease, pregnancy or lactation. Sequences were obtained from blood. This TCR derives from a woman younger than 35 with Graves' hyperthyroidism that later progressed to Graves' ophthalmopathy. The V gene is TRBV9, the J gene TRBJ2-7; TRBD2 aligns across 13 bases. The CDR3 region has the DNA TGTGCCAGCAGCGTCCCGACTAGCGGGAGGTCTGAGCCCTACGAGCAGTACTTC. Translated: CASSVPTSGRSEPYEQYF.